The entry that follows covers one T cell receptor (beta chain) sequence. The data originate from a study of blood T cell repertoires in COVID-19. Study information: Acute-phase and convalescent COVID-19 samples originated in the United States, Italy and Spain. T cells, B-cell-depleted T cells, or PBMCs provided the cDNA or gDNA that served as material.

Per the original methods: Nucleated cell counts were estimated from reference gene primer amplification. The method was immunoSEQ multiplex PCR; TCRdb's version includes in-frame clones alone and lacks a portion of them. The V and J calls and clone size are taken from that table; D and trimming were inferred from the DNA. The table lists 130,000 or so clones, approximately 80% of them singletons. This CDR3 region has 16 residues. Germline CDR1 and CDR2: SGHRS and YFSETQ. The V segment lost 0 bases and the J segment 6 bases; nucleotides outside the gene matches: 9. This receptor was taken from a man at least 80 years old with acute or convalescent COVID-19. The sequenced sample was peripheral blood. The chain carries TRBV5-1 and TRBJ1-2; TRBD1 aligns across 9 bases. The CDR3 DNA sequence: TGCGCCAGCAGCTTGGAAACCGGGACAGGGTCCCATGGCTACACCTTC. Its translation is CASSLETGTGSHGYTF.